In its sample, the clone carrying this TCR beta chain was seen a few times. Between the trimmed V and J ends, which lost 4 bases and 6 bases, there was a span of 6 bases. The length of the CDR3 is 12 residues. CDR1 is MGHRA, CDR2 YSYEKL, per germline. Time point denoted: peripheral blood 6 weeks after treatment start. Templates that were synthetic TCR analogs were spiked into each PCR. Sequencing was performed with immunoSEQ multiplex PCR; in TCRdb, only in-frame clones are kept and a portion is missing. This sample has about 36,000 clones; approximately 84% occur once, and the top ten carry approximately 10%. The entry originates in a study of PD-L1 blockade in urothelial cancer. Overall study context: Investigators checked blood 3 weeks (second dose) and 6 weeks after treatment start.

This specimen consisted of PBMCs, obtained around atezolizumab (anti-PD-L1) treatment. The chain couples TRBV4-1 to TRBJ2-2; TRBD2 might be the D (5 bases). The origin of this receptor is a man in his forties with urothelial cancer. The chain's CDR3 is CASSRGSGELFF. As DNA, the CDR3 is TGCGCCAGCAGCCGAGGGTCCGGGGAGCTGTTTTTT.